This TCR beta chain was identified during a study of control samples from healthy donors and cancer patients. The CDR3 runs 16 residues. V shed 5 bases and J 8 bases; nucleotides not matched to a gene: 12. The germline gives CDR1 LGHDT, CDR2 YNNKEL (reference sequence). The protocol was immunoSEQ multiplex PCR, while the TCRdb copy is restricted to in-frame clones and leaves out a portion. The sample has about 180,000 clones, approximately 94% seen once; the top ten hold 1.3% to 1.5%. This clonotype originated in a woman in her late teens or twenties in good health. The chain carries TRBV3-1 (or the pseudogene TRBV3-2) and TRBJ1-6, with 7 bases identical to TRBD1. Specimen: blood. In DNA form, the CDR3 reads TGTGCCAGCAGCTCGGAGACAGGGAGTCTGTATTCACCCCTCCACTTT. Amino acid sequence: CASSSETGSLYSPLHF.